A selection of T cell receptor beta chains follows, all from one sample in a study of shared clonotypes between healthy human individuals. Measured with immunoSEQ multiplex PCR; TCRdb has only the in-frame clones, and not every one. The sample includes more than 500,000 clones, roughly 95% of them seen just once. Sequenced input: naive CD4+ T cells sorted from blood. Source of these receptors: a woman between 25 and 40 years old in good health. The CDR3 runs from the conserved cysteine through the conserved F or W. A D gene is named only where the DNA matches it firmly. Clone size is shown for a subset of rows, as once, few, many or a class of expanded clone.

CDR3 DNA | CDR3 protein | J gene | clone size | V gene | D gene
TGCGCCAGCAGCTCCCGGGACCCACCCGCCGAGCAGTACTTC | CASSSRDPPAEQYF | TRBJ2-7 | few | TRBV5-1 | .
TGTGCCACCAGACATACAGGGGTTGGAGAGACCCAGTACTTC | CATRHTGVGETQYF | TRBJ2-5 | . | TRBV15 | TRBD1
TGCGCCAGCAGCTTGGGGGGTGTAACGGTAGAGACCCAGTACTTC | CASSLGGVTVETQYF | TRBJ2-5 | . | TRBV5-1 | .
TGTGCCAGCAGCGTAGCGGGGCACGCGTCTGGCGAGCAGTACTTC | CASSVAGHASGEQYF | TRBJ2-7 | . | TRBV9 | .
TGTGCCAGCAGCTTGGGCGGCAGGGGAAAGGAAAAACTGTTTTTT | CASSLGGRGKEKLFF | TRBJ1-4 | . | TRBV5-4 | .
TGTGCCAGCAATTCCGGGGAGGGTCAGACCCAGTACTTC | CASNSGEGQTQYF | TRBJ2-5 | . | TRBV28 | TRBD2
TGTGCCAGCAGCTTAAGGGGGACAGGGCCCCACGAGCAGTACTTC | CASSLRGTGPHEQYF | TRBJ2-7 | . | TRBV11-2 | TRBD1
TGCGCCAGCAGCTTGGACCGGGCGGGGAGAGTTCCCGGGGAGCTGTTTTTT | CASSLDRAGRVPGELFF | TRBJ2-2 | . | TRBV5-1 | .
TGTGCCACCAGCAGAGTCCCATCTAGCGGACCGTCCTACGAGCAGTACTTC | CATSRVPSSGPSYEQYF | TRBJ2-7 | . | TRBV15 | TRBD2
TGTGCCAGCAGTTTCCCTTCAGACAGGGGTGATCAGCCCCAGCATTTT | CASSFPSDRGDQPQHF | TRBJ1-5 | . | TRBV6-5 | TRBD1
TGCGCCAGCAGCTTGGGGGACAGGGGAGGGGATACGCAGTATTTT | CASSLGDRGGDTQYF | TRBJ2-3 | . | TRBV5-1 | TRBD1
TGTGCCAGCTCACCACCGGGATTTCAAGAGACCCAGTACTTC | CASSPPGFQETQYF | TRBJ2-5 | . | TRBV18 | .
TGTGCCAGCAGAAACAGGGGTCAGCCCCAGCATTTT | CASRNRGQPQHF | TRBJ1-5 | few | TRBV28 | TRBD1
TGTGCCAGCAGTTACACGCGGGGGGAGGGAGCTTTCTTT | CASSYTRGEGAFF | TRBJ1-1 | . | TRBV6-6 | .
TGTGCCAGTTCTGTTACACTTCCTTCGACTAGCGGGGGACTCAGCTCCTACAATGAGCAGTTCTTC | CASSVTLPSTSGGLSSYNEQFF | TRBJ2-1 | once | TRBV19 | TRBD2
TGTGCCAGCAGTCCGGGACAGGGATTCGGCACCATATATTTT | CASSPGQGFGTIYF | TRBJ1-3 | . | TRBV6-5 | TRBD1
TGTGCCATCAGTGAAAGCGGGAGGCCCTACAATGAGCAGTTCTTC | CAISESGRPYNEQFF | TRBJ2-1 | . | TRBV10-3 | TRBD2
TGTGCCATCAGTGGGGCGGAGGCATCCGAAGCTTTCTTT | CAISGAEASEAFF | TRBJ1-1 | . | TRBV10-3 | .
TGTGCCAGCAGCTTAGTGAGGTCGACCTACAATGAGCAGTTCTTC | CASSLVRSTYNEQFF | TRBJ2-1 | . | TRBV7-3 | .
TGCGCCAGCAGCCTCCCACAGGGCTCCTACAATGAGCAGTTCTTC | CASSLPQGSYNEQFF | TRBJ2-1 | . | TRBV5-1 | .
TGTGCCAGCAGCCGGACCGGAGATACGCAGTATTTT | CASSRTGDTQYF | TRBJ2-3 | . | TRBV5-4 | .
TGTGCCAGCAGCCAGGGACTCGGGGAGCAGTACTTC | CASSQGLGEQYF | TRBJ2-7 | . | TRBV11-3 | .
TGTGCCAGCAGCTGGAGTCAGGAAGTGGAGACCCAGTACTTC | CASSWSQEVETQYF | TRBJ2-5 | once | TRBV7-9 | .
TGCGCCAGCAGCCGGCCGGGGGATTCACCCCTCCACTTT | CASSRPGDSPLHF | TRBJ1-6 | . | TRBV5-1 | .
TGTGCCAGCAGTACCCGGGGGGAAGCTTTCTTT | CASSTRGEAFF | TRBJ1-1 | . | TRBV28 | .
TGTGCCAGCAGCGCGCGGGAGGGAACCTACAATGAGCAGTTCTTC | CASSAREGTYNEQFF | TRBJ2-1 | . | TRBV11-2 | TRBD2